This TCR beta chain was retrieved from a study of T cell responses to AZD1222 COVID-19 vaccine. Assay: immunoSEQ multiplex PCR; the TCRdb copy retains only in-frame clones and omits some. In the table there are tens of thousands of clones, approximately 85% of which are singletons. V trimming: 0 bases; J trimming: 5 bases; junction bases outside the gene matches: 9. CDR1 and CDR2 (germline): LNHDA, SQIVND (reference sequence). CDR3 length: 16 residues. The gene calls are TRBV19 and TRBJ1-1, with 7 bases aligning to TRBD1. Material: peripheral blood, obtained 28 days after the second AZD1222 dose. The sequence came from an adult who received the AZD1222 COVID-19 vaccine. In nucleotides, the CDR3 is TGTGCCAGTAGTATAGATCTGGGACAGAGGCAGACTGAAGCTTTCTTT. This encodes CASSIDLGQRQTEAFF.